Each of the 21 T cell receptor beta chains below was sequenced from the same sample in a study of blood T cell repertoires in COVID-19. Assay used: immunoSEQ multiplex PCR; TCRdb lists only in-frame clones, some missing. Among 230,000 or so clones listed, around 80% were seen once. Sequences were obtained from peripheral blood. The receptors derive from a human donor in a cohort sampled during active COVID-19.

This clone came up once. The chain employs TRBV27 and TRBJ2-1; 16 nucleotides match TRBD2. CDR1 is MNHEY and CDR2 is SMNVEV in the germline V gene (reference sequence). V lost 8 bases and J lost 10; bases outside the gene matches: 5. This CDR3 spans 14 amino acids. This chain's CDR3 is CASGGLAGGGEQFF. The CDR3 DNA is TGTGCCAGCGGGGGACTAGCGGGAGGGGGAGAGCAGTTCTTC.

This sequence joins TRBV18 and TRBJ2-5; TRBD1 might be the D (5 bases). CDR1 and CDR2 from the germline V gene are KGHSH and LQKENI. V was trimmed by 3 bases and J by 1 base, leaving 6 bases between them. There are 13 residues in the CDR3. The DNA for the CDR3 is TGTGCCAGCTCACCTGACAGCCAAGAGACCCAGTACTTC. Protein product: CASSPDSQETQYF.

DNA for the CDR3: TGTGCCAGCAGCTTGGGGACTGGGTTCTACGAGCAGTACTTC. As protein: CASSLGTGFYEQYF. The chain links TRBV5-6 to TRBJ2-7; tentative D call: TRBD2 (5 bases). The V end lost 0 bases, the J end lost 3 bases, and 10 bases lay between the germline ends. The CDR3 extends over 14 amino acids. Looked up from germline, CDR1 is SGHDT and CDR2 is YYEEEE.

CDR3 loop: CASTPTATYSNQPQHF. Here the CDR3 DNA reads TGTGCCAGCACACCGACAGCCACGTATAGCAATCAGCCCCAGCATTTT. The chain uses TRBV27 and TRBJ1-5; D perhaps matches TRBD1 (5 bases). This CDR3 is built from 16 residues. V lost 7 bases, J lost 0 bases, and 16 bases lay in between. Germline lookup yields CDR1 MNHEY and CDR2 SMNVEV (reference sequence).

The J gene is TRBJ1-5, the V gene TRBV3-1 (or the pseudogene TRBV3-2), with 7 bases identical to TRBD1. This CDR3 spans 14 amino acids. Germline V gene sequence: CDR1 LGHDT, CDR2 YNNKEL (reference sequence). Trimming cost V 4 bases and J 3 bases; bases outside gene matches: 3. CDR3: CASSLDRVNQPQHF. CDR3 bases: TGTGCCAGCAGCCTCGACAGGGTCAATCAGCCCCAGCATTTT.

This clone was seen more than once but under ten times. The chain joins TRBV4-3 to TRBJ2-6; weak D call: TRBD1 (5 bases). The V gene lost 1 base and the J gene lost 4 bases, with 14 bases spanning the gap. Per the germline V gene, CDR1 is LGHNA and CDR2 is YSLEER. The CDR3 has 17 residues. CDR3 coding DNA: TGCGCCAGCAGCCAAGTTAGTCAGGGTACCGGGGCCAACGTCCTGACTTTC. Translation gives CASSQVSQGTGANVLTF.

The chain recombines TRBV29-1 with TRBJ1-2; TRBD1 matches at 8 bases. Unmatched junction bases numbered 3, after V lost 3 bases and J lost 3 bases. From germline, CDR1 is SQVTM and CDR2 ANQGSEA. The CDR3 spans 13 residues. The CDR3 bases are TGCAGCGTTGACGAGGGACAGGACTATGGCTACACCTTC. It encodes CSVDEGQDYGYTF.

The V and J genes are TRBV28 and TRBJ1-4; weak D call: TRBD1 (5 bases). V gave up 2 bases and J gave up 5 bases, with 9 bases separating them. Germline V CDR1 and CDR2: MDHEN, SYDVKM. This CDR3 is 14 amino acids long. CDR3 in amino acids: CASSLDGGNEKLFF. CDR3 sequence (DNA): TGTGCCAGCAGTTTAGACGGGGGGAATGAAAAACTGTTTTTT.

This chain uses TRBV9 with TRBJ2-5; 8 nucleotides agree with TRBD1. The V gene end was trimmed by 0 bases and the J gene end by 5 bases; junction bases not matched to a gene: 6. Germline CDR1 reads SGDLS; CDR2 reads YYNGEE. This CDR3 has 15 amino acids. The CDR3 region is CASSVEAGGGETQYF. DNA for the CDR3: TGTGCCAGCAGCGTAGAGGCAGGGGGCGGGGAGACCCAGTACTTC.

J is TRBJ1-3 and V is TRBV5-1; D possibly corresponds to TRBD1 (5 bases). V was cut by 4 bases and J by 2 bases, with 13 bases left in between. This CDR3 is built from 15 residues. Looked up from germline, CDR1 is SGHRS and CDR2 is YFSETQ. This CDR3 reads CASSPGGTPGNTIYF. The CDR3 DNA follows: TGCGCCAGCAGCCCCGGGGGGACCCCTGGAAACACCATATATTTT.

The V gene is TRBV19, the J gene TRBJ1-2; D is undetermined. This CDR3 contains 12 residues. Deletions cut 5 bases from V and 7 bases from J, with 11 bases between. In germline, CDR1 is LNHDA, CDR2 SQIVND (reference sequence). This chain's CDR3 is CASSAGWSGYTF. The CDR3 DNA follows: TGTGCCAGTAGTGCCGGGTGGAGTGGCTACACCTTC. The full variable domain, in which reference TRBV19 and TRBJ1-2 provide the parts outside the CDR3, is DGGITQSPKYLFRKEGQNVTLSCEQNLNHDAMYWYRQDPGQGLRLIYYSQIVNDFQKGDIAEGYSVSREKKESFPLTVTSAQKNPTAFYLCASSAGWSGYTFGSGTRLTVV.

This chain links TRBV3-1 (or the pseudogene TRBV3-2) with TRBJ1-2; 8 nucleotides match TRBD1. V gave up 5 bases and J gave up 8 bases; unmatched junction bases: 10. Germline assignment: CDR1 LGHDT and CDR2 YNNKEL (reference sequence). The CDR3 is 14 amino acids. CDR3 nucleotides: TGTGCCAGCAGCTCGGACAGGGCTTCAGGGGGCTACACCTTC. It specifies CASSSDRASGGYTF.

This chain uses TRBV19 with TRBJ1-5; 8 bases agree with TRBD1. Per the germline V gene, CDR1 is LNHDA and CDR2 is SQIVND (reference sequence). V lost 4 bases, J lost 4 bases, and 12 bases stayed unmatched. The CDR3 contains 17 residues. The CDR3 spells CASSTTTLGTGNQPQHF. The CDR3 coding sequence is TGTGCCAGTAGTACCACAACCCTCGGGACAGGAAATCAGCCCCAGCATTTT.

This chain uses TRBV28 with TRBJ2-7; possibly TRBD1 for D (6 bases). The CDR3 totals 14 residues. Germline-derived CDR1 and CDR2 are MDHEN and SYDVKM. V lost 4 bases, J lost 3 bases, and 13 bases lay in between. CDR3 nucleotide sequence: TGTGCCAGCAGTTCCGGGACAACCTACTACGAGCAGTACTTC. This sequence encodes CASSSGTTYYEQYF.

The J gene is TRBJ2-1, the V gene TRBV7-2; TRBD2 is a possible D gene (6 bases). Trimming pared 1 base from V and 9 bases from J, leaving 16 bases between. Per germline, CDR1 SGHTA and CDR2 FQGNSA. This CDR3 region has 15 residues. Here the CDR3 DNA reads TGTGCCAGCAGCTTAGTCTTCGGGAGTGGGAGTGAGCAGTTCTTC. It codes for CASSLVFGSGSEQFF.

Points on this clone: The junction departs from germline at one end; a sequencing error may be responsible. V usage is TRBV9 and J usage is TRBJ2-3, with TRBD1 matching 10 bases. The CDR3 spans 17 residues. Germline values: CDR1 SGDLS, CDR2 YYNGEE. CDR3 in DNA: TGTGCCAGCAGCCCAGGGAGGACAGGGGGGTCCACAGATACGCAATATTTT. It encodes CASSPGRTGGSTDTQYF.

This CDR3 is CASRPMGGRVTDTQYF. CDR3 DNA sequence: TGTGCCAGCAGACCGATGGGCGGGAGGGTCACAGATACGCAGTATTTT. V usage is TRBV28 and J usage is TRBJ2-3, with 9 nucleotides matching TRBD2. Losses at the gene ends were 6 bases for V and 2 bases for J; bases not matched to a gene: 9. The CDR3 has 16 amino acids. Germline assignment: CDR1 MDHEN and CDR2 SYDVKM.

The V and J genes are TRBV5-1 and TRBJ1-1, with D perhaps matching TRBD1 (6 bases). There are 14 residues in the CDR3. Germline CDR1 is SGHRS and CDR2 is YFSETQ. V was pared by 0 bases and J by 5 bases, with 11 bases between. The CDR3 DNA follows: TGCGCCAGCAGCTTGGCCGTAGGGACAACTGAAGCTTTCTTT. It yields the protein CASSLAVGTTEAFF.

The chain recombines TRBV5-1 with TRBJ2-5; TRBD2 matches at 10 bases. The germline CDR1 and CDR2 sequences are SGHRS and YFSETQ. Trimming at V came to 5 bases and at J to 0 bases, leaving 4 bases not matched to a gene. The CDR3 extends over 15 amino acids. The chain's CDR3 is CASRRGLAYQETQYF. The DNA of the CDR3 is TGCGCCAGCAGACGGGGACTAGCGTACCAAGAGACCCAGTACTTC.

The chain recombines TRBV13 with TRBJ2-6; 8 positions match TRBD2. The CDR3 runs 17 residues. The junction had 3 bases not matched to a gene; V was cut back by 1 base and J by 1 base. Germline V gene data show CDR1 as PRHDT and CDR2 as FYEKMQ (reference sequence). CDR3 in amino acids: CASSLAGGPSGANVLTF. CDR3 in DNA: TGTGCCAGCAGCTTAGCGGGAGGGCCGTCTGGGGCCAACGTCCTGACTTTC.

The chain recombines TRBV5-5 with TRBJ2-7; TRBD1 is a possible D gene (6 bases). The CDR3 sequence is 12 residues long. Germline-derived CDR1 and CDR2 are SGHKS and YYEKEE (reference sequence). V shed 6 bases and J shed 5 bases, with 12 bases lying between them. The DNA of the CDR3 is TGTGCCAGCAACCGCAGGGGTAACGAGCAGTACTTC. It specifies CASNRRGNEQYF.